This T cell receptor (beta chain) was captured in a study of OX40 agonist ivuxolimab in advanced cancers. At the level of the whole study: Ivuxolimab was a fully human IgG2 agonistic monoclonal antibody targeting the costimulatory receptor OX40 (CD134). Intravenous ivuxolimab was administered to patients every 2 weeks at six dose levels: 0.01, 0.1, 0.3, 1.5, 3 and 10 mg/kg. Of the approximately 54 patients in dose escalation, some 20 had hepatocellular carcinoma, some 15 had melanoma, 9 had renal cell carcinoma and 9 had head and neck cancer. The dose-escalation cohort was around 83% male with a mean age of about 60 years, ranging from about 20 to 85. Prior anti-PD-1, anti-PD-L1 or anti-CTLA-4 therapy was permitted, and approximately 39% of dose-escalation patients had received checkpoint inhibitors. Partial responses were achieved by three dose-escalation patients, of whom one had hepatocellular carcinoma and two had cutaneous melanoma. The point of sequencing TCRbeta in the periphery was to test whether ivuxolimab changed TCR sequence diversity and drove clonal T-cell expansion. The paper reports the monotherapy dose-escalation portion (N of about 54 patients) of the phase I ivuxolimab trial. The paper's findings and limits, for the study overall: In the 0.1-3.0 mg/kg groups, partial responders had among the lowest normalized peripheral clonal expansion, particularly in CD8+ T cells. Low levels of normalized T-cell clonal expansion were also seen in some patients who did not respond. Antigen specificity was not determined for the clonally expanded peripheral T cells. After ivuxolimab, more expanded clones were found on average in CD8+ T cells than in CD4+ T cells. At doses from 0.1 to 3.0 mg/kg, clonal expansion was seen in both CD4+ and CD8+ blood T cells between baseline and week 6.

On this clone itself: Its antigen remains undetermined. The record has no base qualities; no much larger clone is one base away.

From the cysteine through the phenylalanine, the CDR3 covers 17 amino acids. Just CDR3 DNA is preserved here, 51 bases in frame from base 1. V trim: 0 bases; J trim: 2 bases; unmatched bases: 9. The germline V gene encodes CDR1 ENHRY and CDR2 SYGVKD. The trial excluded patients who had a history of autoimmune disease or who were on systemic immunosuppression. Peripheral blood for TCR sequencing was collected from all dose cohorts at baseline, on cycle 4 day 1, and on cycle 7 day 1. The samples were drawn from a first-in-human, open-label, multicenter phase I dose-escalation trial of ivuxolimab. The trial enrolled adults with locally advanced or metastatic head and neck squamous cell, hepatocellular, melanoma or renal cell carcinoma. CD4+ and CD8+ T cells were sorted separately from peripheral blood before TCR sequencing. Genomic DNA was isolated from the sorted cells so that the TCRbeta CDR3 region could be sequenced. The immunoSEQ Assay was used to sequence the TCRbeta CDR3 regions. TCRdb obtained this table from immuneACCESS and retained in-frame rearrangements with V and J assigned. These tables miss some clones; where compared with another copy, unresolved V genes account for less than half of the shortfall, and the remainder is unexplained. The sample table records roughly 35,000 clones; roughly 78% of these occur just once. In total, the top ten clones hold 1.9% of the sample.

The TCR was taken from an adult with an advanced solid tumor such as melanoma, head and neck, liver or kidney cancer. This chain joins TRBV10-3 to TRBJ1-2; a stretch of 7 junction bases matches TRBD1. Sequencing was performed on CD4+ or CD8+ T cells sorted from blood, taken in a trial of the OX40 agonist ivuxolimab. The CDR3 region has the sequence CAISESLGRGQNYGYTF. The DNA sequence is given as TGTGCCATCAGTGAGTCCCTTGGCCGGGGACAGAACTATGGCTACACCTTC.